This T cell receptor beta chain was observed in a study of T cell responses to AZD1222 COVID-19 vaccine. Study-wide results and caveats: Most donors were white British and more were female, and clonal diversity was possibly underestimated.

Points on this clone: Its antigen is still unknown.

CDR3 length: 19 amino acids. V lost 0 bases, J lost 3 bases, and 7 bases stayed unmatched. The germline CDR1 and CDR2 sequences are LGHNA and YSLEER. Sequencing was performed with immunoSEQ multiplex PCR; in TCRdb, only in-frame clones are kept and a portion is missing. The sample comprises under 300,000 clones, over 85% of which are singletons, and roughly 0.5% rests with the top ten. This chain connects TRBV4-3 to TRBJ2-1, with 14 bases that match TRBD2. Sequenced material: peripheral blood, taken on day 0 of AZD1222 vaccination. The TCR was taken from an adult in good health. The chain's CDR3 is CASSQDLGTSGSGYNEQFF. The CDR3 DNA follows: TGCGCCAGCAGCCAAGATCTGGGGACTAGCGGGAGTGGCTACAATGAGCAGTTCTTC.